Shown below are 22 T cell receptor beta chains from a single sample sequenced in a study of cytomegalovirus exposure and HLA in healthy donors. In the PCR, 60 Vbeta and 13 Jbeta primers were used. The repertoire was sequenced with immunoSEQ multiplex PCR; TCRdb's copy has only in-frame clones and lacks some. The table includes 140,000 to 150,000 clones, about 73% detected once. Sequencing used PBMCs. The receptor source for this set is a woman aged 60-70 years in good health and CMV-seropositive.

The chain uses TRBV7-8 and TRBJ2-7; 10 nucleotides align to TRBD2. V lost 5 bases to trimming and J lost 2 bases; unmatched junction nucleotides: 9. Germline V gives CDR1 SGHVS, CDR2 FQNEAQ. The CDR3 runs 16 residues. CDR3: CASSRSEGLATYEQYF. DNA of the CDR3: TGTGCCAGCAGCCGCTCTGAGGGACTAGCGACCTACGAGCAGTACTTC.

This chain links TRBV29-1 with TRBJ1-4; the match to TRBD1 covers 7 bases. V was pared by 6 bases and J by 1 base, with 8 bases of the junction left unmatched. Germline loops: CDR1 SQVTM, CDR2 ANQGSEA. There are 15 residues in the CDR3. The CDR3 region has the DNA TGCAGCGTCTCACAGGGGACCTTAACTAATGAAAAACTGTTTTTT. Amino acid sequence: CSVSQGTLTNEKLFF.

The genes are TRBV20-1 and TRBJ2-1, with D uncertain. The CDR3 extends over 10 amino acids. Germline V gene data show CDR1 as DFQATT and CDR2 as SNEGSKA (reference sequence). Deletions cut 3 bases from V and 12 bases from J, with 9 bases between. CDR3 nucleotide sequence: TGCAGTGCTAGCGGAGAAGTGCAGTTCTTC. This gives the protein CSASGEVQFF.

The gene calls are TRBV5-1 and TRBJ2-7; 8 nucleotides line up with TRBD1. The V segment lost 4 bases and the J segment 6 bases; nucleotides outside the gene matches: 9. The germline gives CDR1 SGHRS, CDR2 YFSETQ. This CDR3 has 14 amino acids. The CDR3 bases are TGCGCCAGCAGCCCGGACAGGGCCCTACTCGAGCAGTACTTC. It codes for CASSPDRALLEQYF.

This sequence joins TRBV19 and TRBJ1-1, with 9 bases lining up with TRBD1. Trimming cost V 6 bases and J 1 base; bases outside gene matches: 3. CDR1 and CDR2 (germline): LNHDA, SQIVND (reference sequence). The CDR3 totals 14 residues. CDR3 loop: CASSGQGPNTEAFF. For the CDR3, the DNA is TGTGCCAGTAGCGGACAGGGGCCGAACACTGAAGCTTTCTTT. Filled out from reference TRBV19 and TRBJ1-1, the complete variable domain reads DGGITQSPKYLFRKEGQNVTLSCEQNLNHDAMYWYRQDPGQGLRLIYYSQIVNDFQKGDIAEGYSVSREKKESFPLTVTSAQKNPTAFYLCASSGQGPNTEAFFGQGTRLTVV.

This chain connects TRBV5-4 to TRBJ2-3, with 11 bases matching TRBD2. V shed 1 base, J shed 4 bases, and the junction held 8 bases outside the gene matches. The CDR3 runs 17 residues. Germline-derived CDR1 and CDR2 are SGHNT and YYREEE (reference sequence). CDR3 region: CASSLRLAGGPADTQYF. CDR3 bases: TGTGCCAGCAGCTTGCGGTTAGCGGGAGGGCCGGCAGATACGCAGTATTTT.

J is TRBJ2-7 and V is TRBV5-1; TRBD2 is a possible D gene (7 bases). CDR3 size: 15 residues. CDR1 is SGHRS and CDR2 is YFSETQ in the germline V gene. The ends were cut back, 0 bases at V and 7 bases at J, with 17 bases in the middle. The DNA of the CDR3 is TGCGCCAGCAGCTTGGAAGGGGGAGGGCCGTTTGAGCAGTACTTC. Translating gives CASSLEGGGPFEQYF.

This rearrangement joins TRBV2 to TRBJ1-1; D ambiguous. The germline gives CDR1 SNHLY, CDR2 FYNNEI. The CDR3 covers 13 residues. V was clipped by 8 bases and J by 6 bases, with 16 bases between them. DNA of the CDR3: TGTGCCAGCTCGGGTCACTACAAGGCTGAAGCTTTCTTT. Protein: CASSGHYKAEAFF.

The chain has TRBV19 and TRBJ2-3, with 8 bases that match TRBD2. The V gene's germline CDR1 is LNHDA and CDR2 SQIVND (reference sequence). Germline trimming cut 6 bases from V and 2 bases from J; bases unmatched to any gene: 4. The CDR3 covers 14 residues. CDR3 amino acids: CASRLAENTDTQYF. The CDR3 DNA follows: TGTGCCAGTAGACTAGCGGAGAACACAGATACGCAGTATTTT.

CDR3 sequence (DNA): TGTGCCAGCAGCAGAACCGGGACTAGCGGCTACAATGAGCAGTTCTTC. Protein product: CASSRTGTSGYNEQFF. V and J are TRBV28 and TRBJ2-1; TRBD2 agrees at 11 bases. From germline, CDR1 is MDHEN and CDR2 SYDVKM. The J segment lost 3 bases and the V segment lost 6 bases, leaving 7 bases of the junction unmatched. This CDR3 has 16 amino acids.

This chain connects TRBV5-4 to TRBJ2-2, with 13 bases lining up with TRBD2. CDR1 SGHNT and CDR2 YYREEE come from the germline V gene (reference sequence). The CDR3 covers 17 residues. V trimming: 4 bases; J trimming: 1 base; junction bases outside the gene matches: 4. The CDR3 loop is CASSQGLAGENTGELFF. As DNA, the CDR3 is TGTGCCAGCAGCCAAGGACTAGCGGGAGAGAACACCGGGGAGCTGTTTTTT.

The CDR3 coding sequence is TGTGCCAGCAGCCCAGGGACATTTGGGGAAAAACTGTTTTTT. It codes for CASSPGTFGEKLFF. V is TRBV7-9 and J is TRBJ1-4, with D maybe TRBD1 (6 bases). The germline V and J ends were trimmed by 5 bases and 8 bases, with 15 bases remaining between them. The length of the CDR3 is 14 residues. Per the germline V gene, CDR1 is SEHNR and CDR2 is FQNEAQ (reference sequence).

This sequence joins TRBV28 and TRBJ1-1; no firm D call. This CDR3 has 13 residues. Trimming shortened V by 8 bases and J by 0 bases, and 10 bases separated the two germline ends. From germline, CDR1 is MDHEN and CDR2 SYDVKM. The CDR3 DNA reads TGTGCCAGCGTCCGGACTGTGAACACTGAAGCTTTCTTT. Its translation is CASVRTVNTEAFF.

This clone was counted once. The genes are TRBV7-3 and TRBJ2-6; TRBD2 matches at 9 bases. The CDR3 loop spans 17 amino acids. The germline CDR1 and CDR2 sequences are SGHTA and FQGTGA. V was clipped by 5 bases and J by 2 bases; unmatched bases: 7. In nucleotides, the CDR3 is TGTGCCAGCAGCCCCATGCTAGCGGGAACTGGGGCCAACGTCCTGACTTTC. Amino acid sequence: CASSPMLAGTGANVLTF.

This chain uses TRBV7-2 with TRBJ2-7; 7 bases line up with TRBD2. CDR1 is SGHTA, CDR2 FQGNSA, per germline. V shed 4 bases, J shed 2 bases, and the junction held 8 bases outside the gene matches. The CDR3 spans 15 residues. This CDR3 reads CASSSERGPTYEQYF. The CDR3 region has the DNA TGTGCCAGCAGCTCAGAGCGGGGTCCGACCTACGAGCAGTACTTC.

The V call is TRBV29-1, the J call TRBJ1-5; 7 nucleotides agree with TRBD1. This CDR3 region has 13 residues. Germline CDR1 reads SQVTM; CDR2 reads ANQGSEA. J lost 7 bases, V lost 6 bases, and 9 bases had no gene match. For the CDR3, the DNA is TGCAGCGTGTACCAGGGGGATGGACAGCCCCAGCATTTT. This codes for CSVYQGDGQPQHF.

The CDR3 sequence is CAWSPLARDTQYF. The CDR3 DNA reads as TGTGCCTGGAGTCCACTAGCGCGAGATACGCAGTATTTT. The J gene is TRBJ2-3, the V gene TRBV30; 7 bases are a match to TRBD2. The V and J ends lost 2 bases and 5 bases, in that order; junction bases with no gene match: 4. This CDR3 region has 13 residues. Germline CDR1 is GTSNPN and CDR2 is SVGIG (reference sequence).

This clone occurred a few times. The V call is TRBV5-1, the J call TRBJ1-3; 8 bases agree with TRBD1. V dropped 4 bases and J dropped 8; count of bases not matched to a gene: 8. The germline gives CDR1 SGHRS, CDR2 YFSETQ. There are 14 residues in the CDR3. CDR3 nucleotide sequence: TGCGCCAGCAGCCATCCGGGACAGGTGGACACCATATATTTT. This translates into CASSHPGQVDTIYF.

The chain employs TRBV5-1 and TRBJ2-1; D perhaps matches TRBD1 (6 bases). Trimming left V 4 bases short and J 3 bases short, with 14 bases between. From germline, CDR1 is SGHRS and CDR2 YFSETQ. The CDR3 has 15 amino acids. CDR3 DNA: TGCGCCAGCAGCCCTGGGGGCTCAAACTACAATGAGCAGTTCTTC. It specifies CASSPGGSNYNEQFF.

The genes are TRBV6-5 and TRBJ2-1; 8 positions match TRBD1. The CDR3 sequence is 14 residues long. Germline-derived CDR1 and CDR2 are MNHEY and SVGAGI. J gave up 6 bases and V 2 bases, and 3 bases lay outside the gene matches. The CDR3 loop is CASSYRQGLNEQFF. CDR3 sequence (DNA): TGTGCCAGCAGTTACCGACAGGGGCTCAATGAGCAGTTCTTC.

This clone is a singleton in its sample. V usage is TRBV5-1 and J usage is TRBJ2-2; no definite D call. CDR3 length: 14 residues. V lost 0 bases and J lost 0, with 3 bases in between. Germline lookup yields CDR1 SGHRS and CDR2 YFSETQ. The CDR3 here is CASSLDTNTGELFF. The CDR3 DNA sequence: TGCGCCAGCAGCTTGGACACGAACACCGGGGAGCTGTTTTTT.

The gene calls are TRBV7-9 and TRBJ2-3; D is uncertain. The CDR3 is 12 amino acids. CDR1 is SEHNR and CDR2 is FQNEAQ in the germline V gene (reference sequence). The V end was cut by 1 base, the J end by 7 bases, with 6 bases between. The CDR3 protein is CASSLETYTQYF. CDR3 coding DNA: TGTGCCAGCAGCTTAGAGACTTATACGCAGTATTTT.